This T cell receptor beta chain was captured in a study of cytotoxic CD8 clonotypes in ibrutinib-treated CLL. TCRdb's copy holds only in-frame clones and misses some; the assay was immunoSEQ multiplex PCR. There are fewer than 200,000 clones in the sample; approximately 84% occur only once, and about 4.5% lies in the top ten. CDR1 is SGHNT and CDR2 is YYREEE in the germline V gene (reference sequence). The CDR3 is 15 residues long. Trimming took 0 bases from V and 5 from J, leaving 14 bases between them. This chain uses TRBV5-4 with TRBJ2-5; D remains unclear. The sample was PBMCs, taken after 24 months of ibrutinib treatment. The TCR was taken from a human donor with chronic lymphocytic leukemia. CDR3 bases: TGTGCCAGCAGCTTGGAGGGCAGGTCGGACGAGACCCAGTACTTC. Encoded protein: CASSLEGRSDETQYF.